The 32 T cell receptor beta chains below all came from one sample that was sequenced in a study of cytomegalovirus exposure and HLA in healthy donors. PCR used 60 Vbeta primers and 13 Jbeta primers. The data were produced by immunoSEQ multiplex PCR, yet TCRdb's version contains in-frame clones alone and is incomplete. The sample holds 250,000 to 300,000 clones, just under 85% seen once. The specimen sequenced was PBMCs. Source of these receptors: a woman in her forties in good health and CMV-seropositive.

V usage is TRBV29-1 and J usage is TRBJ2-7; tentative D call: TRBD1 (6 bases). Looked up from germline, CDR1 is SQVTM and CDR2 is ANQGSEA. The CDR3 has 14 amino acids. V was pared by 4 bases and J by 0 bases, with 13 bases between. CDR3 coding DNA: TGCAGCGTTGGAATCGAGGACAGCTCCTACGAGCAGTACTTC. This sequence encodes CSVGIEDSSYEQYF.

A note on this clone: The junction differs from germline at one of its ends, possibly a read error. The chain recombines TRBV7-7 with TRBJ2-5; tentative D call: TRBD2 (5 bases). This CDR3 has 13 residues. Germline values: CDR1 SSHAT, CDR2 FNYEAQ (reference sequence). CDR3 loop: CASSRSPTGAQYF. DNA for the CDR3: TGTGCTAGCAGCCGGAGCCCTACCGGGGCCCAGTACTTC. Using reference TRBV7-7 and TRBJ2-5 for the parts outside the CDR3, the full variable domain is GAGVSQSPRYKVTKRGQDVTLRCDPISSHATLYWYQQALGQGPEFLTYFNYEAQPDKSGLPSDRFSAERPEGSISTLTIQRTEQRDSAMYRCASSRSPTGAQYFGPGTRLLVL.

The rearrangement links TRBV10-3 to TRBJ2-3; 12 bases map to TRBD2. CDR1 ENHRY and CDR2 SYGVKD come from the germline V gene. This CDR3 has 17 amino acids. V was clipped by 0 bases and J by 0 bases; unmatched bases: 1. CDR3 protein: CAISESLAGGSTDTQYF. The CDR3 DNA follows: TGTGCCATCAGTGAGTCCCTAGCGGGAGGGAGCACAGATACGCAGTATTTT.

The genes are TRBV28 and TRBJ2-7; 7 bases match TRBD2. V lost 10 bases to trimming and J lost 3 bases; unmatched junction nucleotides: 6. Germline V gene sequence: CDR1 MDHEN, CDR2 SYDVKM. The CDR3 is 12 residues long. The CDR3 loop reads CATRDYYYEQYF. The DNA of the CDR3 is TGTGCCACCCGGGACTACTACTACGAGCAGTACTTC. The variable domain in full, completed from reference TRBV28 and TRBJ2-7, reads DVKVTQSSRYLVKRTGEKVFLECVQDMDHENMFWYRQDPGLGLRLIYFSYDVKMKEKGDIPEGYSVSREKKERFSLILESASTNQTSMYLCATRDYYYEQYFGPGTRLTVT.

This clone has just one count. The CDR3 coding sequence is TGTGCCAGCAGCCGCCTACAGGGCAGGGACCCCTACGAGCAGTACTTC. This codes for CASSRLQGRDPYEQYF. This chain links TRBV7-9 with TRBJ2-7, with a tentative D call TRBD1 (6 bases). V gave up 5 bases and J gave up 2 bases, with 19 bases separating them. The V gene's germline CDR1 is SEHNR and CDR2 FQNEAQ (reference sequence). The CDR3 contains 16 residues.

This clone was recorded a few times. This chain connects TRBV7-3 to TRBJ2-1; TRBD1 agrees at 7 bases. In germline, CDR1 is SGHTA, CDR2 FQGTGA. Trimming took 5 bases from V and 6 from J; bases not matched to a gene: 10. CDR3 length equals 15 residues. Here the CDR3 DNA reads TGTGCCAGCAGCCAAACCGGGACAGCCTTCAATGAGCAGTTCTTC. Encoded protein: CASSQTGTAFNEQFF.

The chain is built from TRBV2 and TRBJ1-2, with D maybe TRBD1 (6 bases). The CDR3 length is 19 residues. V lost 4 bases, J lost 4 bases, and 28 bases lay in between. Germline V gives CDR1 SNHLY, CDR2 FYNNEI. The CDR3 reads CASSGAPGGRTDPSYGYTF. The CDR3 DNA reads TGTGCCAGCAGTGGGGCGCCGGGGGGCAGGACGGACCCTAGCTATGGCTACACCTTC. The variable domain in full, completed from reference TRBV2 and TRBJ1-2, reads EPEVTQTPSHQVTQMGQEVILRCVPISNHLYFYWYRQILGQKVEFLVSFYNNEISEKSEIFDDQFSVERPDGSNFTLKIRSTKLEDSAMYFCASSGAPGGRTDPSYGYTFGSGTRLTVV.

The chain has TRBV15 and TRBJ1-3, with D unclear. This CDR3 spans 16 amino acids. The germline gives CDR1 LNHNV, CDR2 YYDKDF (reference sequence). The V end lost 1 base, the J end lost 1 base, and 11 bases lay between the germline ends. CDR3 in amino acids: CATSRGGSLSGNTIYF. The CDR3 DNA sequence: TGTGCCACCAGCAGAGGAGGTTCTCTATCTGGAAACACCATATATTTT.

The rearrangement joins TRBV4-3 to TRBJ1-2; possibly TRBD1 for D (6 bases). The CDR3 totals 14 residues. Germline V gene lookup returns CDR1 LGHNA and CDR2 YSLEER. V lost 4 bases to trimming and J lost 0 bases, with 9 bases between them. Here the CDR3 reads CASSRDTANYGYTF. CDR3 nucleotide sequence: TGCGCCAGCAGCCGGGACACAGCTAACTATGGCTACACCTTC.

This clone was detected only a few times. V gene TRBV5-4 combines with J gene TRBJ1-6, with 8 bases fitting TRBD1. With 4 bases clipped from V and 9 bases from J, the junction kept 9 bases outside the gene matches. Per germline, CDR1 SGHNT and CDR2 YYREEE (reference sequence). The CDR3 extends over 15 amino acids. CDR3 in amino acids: CASSRGQADLSPLHF. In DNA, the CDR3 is TGTGCCAGCAGCAGGGGACAGGCAGACCTTTCACCCCTCCACTTT. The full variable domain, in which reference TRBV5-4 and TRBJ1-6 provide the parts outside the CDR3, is ETGVTQSPTHLIKTRGQQVTLRCSSQSGHNTVSWYQQALGQGPQFIFQYYREEENGRGNFPPRFSGLQFPNYSSELNVNALELDDSALYLCASSRGQADLSPLHFGNGTRLTVT.

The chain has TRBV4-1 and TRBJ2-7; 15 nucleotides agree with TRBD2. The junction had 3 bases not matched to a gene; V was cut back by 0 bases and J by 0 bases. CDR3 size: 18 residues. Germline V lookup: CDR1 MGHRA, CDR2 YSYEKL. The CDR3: CASSQDGLAGGPSYEQYF. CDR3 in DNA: TGCGCCAGCAGCCAAGATGGACTAGCGGGAGGGCCCTCCTACGAGCAGTACTTC.

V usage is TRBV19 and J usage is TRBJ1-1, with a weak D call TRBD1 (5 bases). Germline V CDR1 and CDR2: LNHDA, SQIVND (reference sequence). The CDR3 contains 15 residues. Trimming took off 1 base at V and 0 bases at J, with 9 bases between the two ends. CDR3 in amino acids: CASSIADRVNTEAFF. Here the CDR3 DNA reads TGTGCCAGTAGTATAGCCGACAGAGTGAACACTGAAGCTTTCTTT.

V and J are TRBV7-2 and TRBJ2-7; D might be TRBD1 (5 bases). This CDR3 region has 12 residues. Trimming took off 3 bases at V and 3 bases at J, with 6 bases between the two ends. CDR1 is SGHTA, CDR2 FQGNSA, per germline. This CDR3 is CASSFDSYEQYF. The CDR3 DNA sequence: TGTGCCAGCAGCTTCGACAGCTACGAGCAGTACTTC. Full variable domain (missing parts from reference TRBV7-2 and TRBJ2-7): GAGVSQSPSNKVTEKGKDVELRCDPISGHTALYWYRQSLGQGLEFLIYFQGNSAPDKSGLPSDRFSAERTGGSVSTLTIQRTQQEDSAVYLCASSFDSYEQYFGPGTRLTVT.

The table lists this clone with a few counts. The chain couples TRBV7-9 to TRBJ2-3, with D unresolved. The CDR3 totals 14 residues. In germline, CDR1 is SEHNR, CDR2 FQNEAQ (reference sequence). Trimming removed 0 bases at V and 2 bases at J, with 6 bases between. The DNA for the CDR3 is TGTGCCAGCAGCTTAGCGGCAGACACAGATACGCAGTATTTT. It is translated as CASSLAADTDTQYF.

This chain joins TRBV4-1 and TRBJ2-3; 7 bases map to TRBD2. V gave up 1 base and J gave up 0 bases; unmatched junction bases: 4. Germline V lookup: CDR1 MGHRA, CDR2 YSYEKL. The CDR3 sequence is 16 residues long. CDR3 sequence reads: CASSQGGAGSTDTQYF. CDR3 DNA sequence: TGCGCCAGCAGCCAAGGCGGAGCGGGAAGCACAGATACGCAGTATTTT.

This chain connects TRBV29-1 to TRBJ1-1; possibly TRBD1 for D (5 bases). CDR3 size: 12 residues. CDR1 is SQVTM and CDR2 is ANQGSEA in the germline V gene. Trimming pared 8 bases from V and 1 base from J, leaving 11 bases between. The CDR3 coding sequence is TGCAGCTCCTTGGACACGAACACTGAAGCTTTCTTT. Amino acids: CSSLDTNTEAFF.

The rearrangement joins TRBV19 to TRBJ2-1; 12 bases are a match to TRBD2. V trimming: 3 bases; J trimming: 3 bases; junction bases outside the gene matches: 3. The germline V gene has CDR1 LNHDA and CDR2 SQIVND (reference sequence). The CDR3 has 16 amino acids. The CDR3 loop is CASSIRLAGVYNEQFF. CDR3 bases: TGTGCCAGTAGTATTCGACTAGCGGGGGTCTACAATGAGCAGTTCTTC. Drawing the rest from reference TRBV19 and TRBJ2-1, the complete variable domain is DGGITQSPKYLFRKEGQNVTLSCEQNLNHDAMYWYRQDPGQGLRLIYYSQIVNDFQKGDIAEGYSVSREKKESFPLTVTSAQKNPTAFYLCASSIRLAGVYNEQFFGPGTRLTVL.

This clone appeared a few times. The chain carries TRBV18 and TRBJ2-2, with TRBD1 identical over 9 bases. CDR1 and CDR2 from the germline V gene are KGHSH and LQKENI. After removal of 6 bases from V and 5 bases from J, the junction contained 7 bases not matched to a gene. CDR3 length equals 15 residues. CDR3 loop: CASSLTGGDTGELFF. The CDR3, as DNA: TGTGCCAGCTCGCTCACAGGGGGCGATACCGGGGAGCTGTTTTTT.

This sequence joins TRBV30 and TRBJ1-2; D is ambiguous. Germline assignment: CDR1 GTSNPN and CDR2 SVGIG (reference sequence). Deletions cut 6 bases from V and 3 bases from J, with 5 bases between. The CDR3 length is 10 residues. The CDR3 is CACTDYGYTF. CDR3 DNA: TGTGCCTGTACAGACTATGGCTACACCTTC. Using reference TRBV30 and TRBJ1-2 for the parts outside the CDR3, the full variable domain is SQTIHQWPATLVQPVGSPLSLECTVEGTSNPNLYWYRQAAGRGLQLLFYSVGIGQISSEVPQNLSASRPQDRQFILSSKKLLLSDSGFYLCACTDYGYTFGSGTRLTVV.

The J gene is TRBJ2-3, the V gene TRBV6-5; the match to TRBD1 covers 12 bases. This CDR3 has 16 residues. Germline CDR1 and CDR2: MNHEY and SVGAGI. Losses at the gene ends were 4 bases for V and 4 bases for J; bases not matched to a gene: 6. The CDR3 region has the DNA TGTGCCAGCAGTTTCCGGGACAGGGGGCTGGCAGATACGCAGTATTTT. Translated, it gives CASSFRDRGLADTQYF.

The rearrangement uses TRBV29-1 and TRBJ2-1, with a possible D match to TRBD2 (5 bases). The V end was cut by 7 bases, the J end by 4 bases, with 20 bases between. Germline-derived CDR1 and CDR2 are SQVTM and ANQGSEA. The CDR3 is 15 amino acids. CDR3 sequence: CSALTRGLGYNEQFF. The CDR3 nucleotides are TGCAGCGCTCTTACGCGAGGGTTAGGGTACAATGAGCAGTTCTTC.

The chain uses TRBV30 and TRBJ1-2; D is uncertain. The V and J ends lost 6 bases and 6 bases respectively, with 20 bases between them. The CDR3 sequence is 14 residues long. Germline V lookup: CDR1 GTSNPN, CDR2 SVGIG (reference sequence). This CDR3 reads CACLRRAEKDGYTF. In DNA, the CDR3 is TGTGCCTGCCTTAGGCGGGCGGAGAAGGATGGCTACACCTTC.

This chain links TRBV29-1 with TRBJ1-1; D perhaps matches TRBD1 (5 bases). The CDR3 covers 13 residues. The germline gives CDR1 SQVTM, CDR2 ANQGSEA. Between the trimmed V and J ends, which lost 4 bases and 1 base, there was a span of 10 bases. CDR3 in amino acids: CSVVEGRNTEAFF. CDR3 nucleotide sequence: TGCAGCGTTGTAGAGGGGAGGAACACTGAAGCTTTCTTT.

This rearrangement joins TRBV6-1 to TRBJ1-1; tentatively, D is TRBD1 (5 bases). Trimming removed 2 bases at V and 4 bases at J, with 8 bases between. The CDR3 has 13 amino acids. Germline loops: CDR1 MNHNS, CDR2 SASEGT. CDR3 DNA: TGTGCCAGCAGTGAACCCAGGGTCACTGAAGCTTTCTTT. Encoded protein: CASSEPRVTEAFF.

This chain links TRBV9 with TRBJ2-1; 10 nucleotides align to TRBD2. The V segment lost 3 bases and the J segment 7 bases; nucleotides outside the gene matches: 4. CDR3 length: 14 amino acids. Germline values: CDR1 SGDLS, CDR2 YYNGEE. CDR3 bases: TGTGCCAGCAGCGCTAGCGGGAGTGGAAATGAGCAGTTCTTC. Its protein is CASSASGSGNEQFF.

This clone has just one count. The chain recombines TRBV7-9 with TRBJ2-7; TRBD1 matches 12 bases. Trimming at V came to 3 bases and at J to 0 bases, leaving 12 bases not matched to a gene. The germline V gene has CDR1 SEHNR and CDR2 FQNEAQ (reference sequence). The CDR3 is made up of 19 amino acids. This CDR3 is CASSLNRDRGPQSSYEQYF. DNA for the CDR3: TGTGCCAGCAGCTTGAACCGGGACAGGGGGCCCCAGAGCTCCTACGAGCAGTACTTC.

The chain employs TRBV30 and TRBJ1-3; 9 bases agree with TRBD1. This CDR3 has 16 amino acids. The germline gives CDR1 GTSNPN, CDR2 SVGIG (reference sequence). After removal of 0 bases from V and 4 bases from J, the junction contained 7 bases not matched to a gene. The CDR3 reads CAWSVSTGGRGNTIYF. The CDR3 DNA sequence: TGTGCCTGGAGTGTATCGACAGGGGGACGGGGAAACACCATATATTTT.

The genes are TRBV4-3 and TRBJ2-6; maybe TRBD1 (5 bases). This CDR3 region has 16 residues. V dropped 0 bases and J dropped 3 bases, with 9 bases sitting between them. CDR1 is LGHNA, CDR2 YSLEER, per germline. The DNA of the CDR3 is TGCGCCAGCAGCCAAGATGTAACAGGTGGGGCCAACGTCCTGACTTTC. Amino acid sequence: CASSQDVTGGANVLTF.

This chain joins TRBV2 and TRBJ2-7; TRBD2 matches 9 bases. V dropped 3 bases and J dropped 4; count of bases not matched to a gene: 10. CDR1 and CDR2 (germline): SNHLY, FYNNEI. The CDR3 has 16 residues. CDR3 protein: CASSDLGGRASYEQYF. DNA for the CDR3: TGTGCCAGCAGTGATCTCGGCGGGAGGGCAAGTTACGAGCAGTACTTC. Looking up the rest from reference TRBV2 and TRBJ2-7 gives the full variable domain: EPEVTQTPSHQVTQMGQEVILRCVPISNHLYFYWYRQILGQKVEFLVSFYNNEISEKSEIFDDQFSVERPDGSNFTLKIRSTKLEDSAMYFCASSDLGGRASYEQYFGPGTRLTVT.

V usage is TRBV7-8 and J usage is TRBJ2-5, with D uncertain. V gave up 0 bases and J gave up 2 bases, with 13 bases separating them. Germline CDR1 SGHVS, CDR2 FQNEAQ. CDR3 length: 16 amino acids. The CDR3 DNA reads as TGTGCCAGCAGCTTAGCCCGGTTGGGCAGGCAAGAGACCCAGTACTTC. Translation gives CASSLARLGRQETQYF.

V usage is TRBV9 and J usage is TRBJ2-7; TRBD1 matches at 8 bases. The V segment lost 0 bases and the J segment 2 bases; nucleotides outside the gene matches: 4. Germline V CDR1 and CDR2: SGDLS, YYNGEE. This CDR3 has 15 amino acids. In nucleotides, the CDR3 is TGTGCCAGCAGCGTAGGACAGGGGATCGCCTACGAGCAGTACTTC. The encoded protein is CASSVGQGIAYEQYF.

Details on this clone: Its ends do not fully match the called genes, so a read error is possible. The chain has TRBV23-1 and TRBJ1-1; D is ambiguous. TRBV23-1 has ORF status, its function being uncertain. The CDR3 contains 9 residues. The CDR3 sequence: CASSRGDRF. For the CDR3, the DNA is TGCGCCAGCAGTCGCGGGGATCGATTT.